These T cell receptor beta chains were read from a single sample in a study of OX40 agonist ivuxolimab in advanced cancers. Measured with immunoSEQ multiplex PCR; TCRdb has only the in-frame clones, and not every one. The profile shows some 80,000 clones, 92% of them singletons. This sample comprised CD4+ or CD8+ T cells sorted from blood, obtained in a trial of the OX40 agonist ivuxolimab. These receptors all come from an adult with an advanced solid tumor such as melanoma, head and neck, liver or kidney cancer. The CDR3 runs from the conserved cysteine through the conserved F or W. Fields, in order: J gene, D gene, clone size, V gene, CDR3 DNA, CDR3 protein. The D gene is left open where the match is weak. Clone size is shown for a subset of rows, as once, few, many or a class of expanded clone.

j_call: TRBJ2-7; d_call: .; clone_size: .; v_call: TRBV2; cdr3_nt: TGTGCCAGCAGCCCAAGGGGGGACTTACACGAGCAGTACTTC; cdr3_aa: CASSPRGDLHEQYF
j_call: TRBJ1-3; d_call: .; clone_size: .; v_call: TRBV19; cdr3_nt: TGTGCCAGTAGTCCTCTCGCGGGGGGTCGGTTCGACTCTGGAAACACCATATATTTT; cdr3_aa: CASSPLAGGRFDSGNTIYF
j_call: TRBJ2-6; d_call: .; clone_size: .; v_call: TRBV9; cdr3_nt: TGTGCCAGCAGGTTCAAACAAAGTCGGGCCAACGTCCTGACTTTC; cdr3_aa: CASRFKQSRANVLTF
j_call: TRBJ1-2; d_call: TRBD1; clone_size: once; v_call: TRBV2; cdr3_nt: TGTGCCAGCAGGACCTCCGGGACAGGAGTCTATGGCAACACCTTC; cdr3_aa: CASRTSGTGVYGNTF
j_call: TRBJ2-2; d_call: TRBD2; clone_size: .; v_call: TRBV5-1; cdr3_nt: TGCGCCAGCAACGCCGGGGACTACGACGGGGAGCTGTTTTTT; cdr3_aa: CASNAGDYDGELFF
j_call: TRBJ2-7; d_call: TRBD2; clone_size: .; v_call: TRBV5-6; cdr3_nt: TGTGCCAGCAGCTTAGTGCGGGGGACCTACGAGCAGTACTTC; cdr3_aa: CASSLVRGTYEQYF
j_call: TRBJ2-7; d_call: .; clone_size: .; v_call: TRBV5-6; cdr3_nt: TGTGCCAGCAGCTTGGGCGGGGGCCTCTACGAGCAGTACTTC; cdr3_aa: CASSLGGGLYEQYF
j_call: TRBJ2-3; d_call: TRBD2; clone_size: .; v_call: TRBV28; cdr3_nt: TGTGCCAGCAGTCGGGGGGACTTCACAGATACGCAGTATTTT; cdr3_aa: CASSRGDFTDTQYF
j_call: TRBJ2-5; d_call: .; clone_size: .; v_call: TRBV9; cdr3_nt: TGTGCCAGCAGCGGCAGCCGGCCCTACCAAGAGACCCAGTACTTC; cdr3_aa: CASSGSRPYQETQYF
j_call: TRBJ2-3; d_call: TRBD2; clone_size: .; v_call: TRBV4-2; cdr3_nt: TGTGCCAGCAGCCAAGAGTCGAATAGCGGGGGGAGAGATACGCAGTATTTT; cdr3_aa: CASSQESNSGGRDTQYF
j_call: TRBJ1-5; d_call: .; clone_size: .; v_call: TRBV6-1; cdr3_nt: TGTGCCAGCAGATCCACTTTTACGAATCAGCCCCAGCATTTT; cdr3_aa: CASRSTFTNQPQHF
j_call: TRBJ1-1; d_call: .; clone_size: .; v_call: TRBV5-1; cdr3_nt: TGCGCCAGCATCCTTGACGCATTTGGGAACACTGAAGCTTTCTTT; cdr3_aa: CASILDAFGNTEAFF
j_call: TRBJ2-5; d_call: TRBD2; clone_size: once; v_call: TRBV5-1; cdr3_nt: TGCGCCAGCAGCTTAACGGGAGGGCAAGAGACCCAGTACTTC; cdr3_aa: CASSLTGGQETQYF
j_call: TRBJ1-5; d_call: .; clone_size: .; v_call: TRBV28; cdr3_nt: TGTGCCAGCAGCCTGAGTGGGGGCGCCTGGCCCCAGCATTTT; cdr3_aa: CASSLSGGAWPQHF
j_call: TRBJ2-7; d_call: .; clone_size: .; v_call: TRBV5-1; cdr3_nt: TGCGCCAGCAGCTTGGGGCAGGGAAAGTCCTACGAGCAGTACTTC; cdr3_aa: CASSLGQGKSYEQYF
j_call: TRBJ1-5; d_call: .; clone_size: .; v_call: TRBV5-4; cdr3_nt: TGTGCCAGCAGCTCGCCAAAGAGGGGGCCCCAGCATTTT; cdr3_aa: CASSSPKRGPQHF
j_call: TRBJ1-6; d_call: .; clone_size: once; v_call: TRBV27; cdr3_nt: TGTGCCAGCAGTTTCCTAGCCCAATCGCGAGGACTGCGAAATTCACCCCTCCACTTT; cdr3_aa: CASSFLAQSRGLRNSPLHF
j_call: TRBJ1-2; d_call: .; clone_size: .; v_call: TRBV27; cdr3_nt: TGTGCCAGCACCCCCGAGGGAGACGGCTACACCTTC; cdr3_aa: CASTPEGDGYTF
j_call: TRBJ2-1; d_call: TRBD2; clone_size: once; v_call: TRBV2; cdr3_nt: TGTGCCAGCAGGGCAAGGGCTAGCGGGTACAATGAGCAGTTCTTC; cdr3_aa: CASRARASGYNEQFF
j_call: TRBJ2-6; d_call: TRBD1; clone_size: .; v_call: TRBV19; cdr3_nt: TGTGCCAGTAGTATCCGGATGACAGGGACCGGGGCCAACGTCCTGACTTTC; cdr3_aa: CASSIRMTGTGANVLTF
j_call: TRBJ1-6; d_call: TRBD1; clone_size: .; v_call: TRBV23-1; cdr3_nt: TGCGCCAGCAGTCACCCCCCCCAGGACAGGGCTCCTAATTCACCCCTCCACTTT; cdr3_aa: CASSHPPQDRAPNSPLHF
j_call: TRBJ1-2; d_call: .; clone_size: .; v_call: TRBV30; cdr3_nt: TGTGCCTGGAGTGTCGGGTGGGGGAAAGGGATGAACTATGGCTACACCTTC; cdr3_aa: CAWSVGWGKGMNYGYTF
j_call: TRBJ2-3; d_call: .; clone_size: .; v_call: TRBV5-1; cdr3_nt: TGCGCCAGCAGCGTAGCGGGCACAGATACGCAGTATTTT; cdr3_aa: CASSVAGTDTQYF
j_call: TRBJ2-1; d_call: TRBD2; clone_size: once; v_call: TRBV19; cdr3_nt: TGTGCCAGCACCCTTGCGGGGGGATTCTACAATGAGCAGTTCTTC; cdr3_aa: CASTLAGGFYNEQFF
j_call: TRBJ2-3; d_call: TRBD2; clone_size: .; v_call: TRBV27; cdr3_nt: TGTGCCAGCAGTTTATCCCCGGCGGGGGGTGTGGATACGCAGTATTTT; cdr3_aa: CASSLSPAGGVDTQYF
j_call: TRBJ2-7; d_call: .; clone_size: .; v_call: TRBV30; cdr3_nt: TGTGCCTGGAGAGGGACCGGAGGATCCTACGAGCAGTACTTC; cdr3_aa: CAWRGTGGSYEQYF
j_call: TRBJ2-3; d_call: .; clone_size: once; v_call: TRBV29-1; cdr3_nt: TGCAGCGTTGAAGTATGGGGTAGCACAGATACGCAGTATTTT; cdr3_aa: CSVEVWGSTDTQYF
j_call: TRBJ1-1; d_call: .; clone_size: .; v_call: TRBV2; cdr3_nt: TGTGCCAGCAGCCGACAGGAGACAAACACTGAAGCTTTCTTT; cdr3_aa: CASSRQETNTEAFF
j_call: TRBJ2-7; d_call: TRBD2; clone_size: .; v_call: TRBV7-2; cdr3_nt: TGTGCCAGCACCCAACCTCCGGGGGGAGTCCCCGAGCAGTACTTC; cdr3_aa: CASTQPPGGVPEQYF
j_call: TRBJ2-7; d_call: .; clone_size: .; v_call: TRBV18; cdr3_nt: TGTGCCAGCTCACCTGGGACGGCCCCTCTCTACGAGCAGTACTTC; cdr3_aa: CASSPGTAPLYEQYF
j_call: TRBJ2-7; d_call: TRBD1; clone_size: .; v_call: TRBV5-1; cdr3_nt: TGCGCCAGCAGCTTGGGACAGGGCTCGGAGTACGAGCAGTACTTC; cdr3_aa: CASSLGQGSEYEQYF
j_call: TRBJ2-1; d_call: .; clone_size: .; v_call: TRBV11-2; cdr3_nt: TGTGCCAGCAGCCCCCCAGCGCCCCATTTCGGTGAGCAGTTCTTC; cdr3_aa: CASSPPAPHFGEQFF
j_call: TRBJ1-2; d_call: .; clone_size: .; v_call: TRBV6-5; cdr3_nt: TGTGCCAGCTACCGACAGTACTATGGCTACACCTTC; cdr3_aa: CASYRQYYGYTF
j_call: TRBJ2-5; d_call: TRBD1; clone_size: .; v_call: TRBV7-9; cdr3_nt: TGTGCCAGCAGCCGGGCAGGGGGCGCGGGAGAGACCCAGTACTTC; cdr3_aa: CASSRAGGAGETQYF
j_call: TRBJ2-3; d_call: .; clone_size: .; v_call: TRBV7-6; cdr3_nt: TGTGCCAGCAGCTACGGTGGGGATACGCAGTATTTT; cdr3_aa: CASSYGGDTQYF
j_call: TRBJ2-4; d_call: .; clone_size: .; v_call: TRBV5-1; cdr3_nt: TGCGCCAGCAGCCCTTTGACAGGTTCGGACATTCAGTACTTC; cdr3_aa: CASSPLTGSDIQYF
j_call: TRBJ2-5; d_call: .; clone_size: once; v_call: TRBV9; cdr3_nt: TGTGCCAGCAGCGTAGCAGTGGGGGAATTGGAGACCCAGTACTTC; cdr3_aa: CASSVAVGELETQYF
j_call: TRBJ1-2; d_call: TRBD1; clone_size: .; v_call: TRBV5-1; cdr3_nt: TGCGCCAGCAGCCTCCAGGGGGATGGCTACACCTTC; cdr3_aa: CASSLQGDGYTF
j_call: TRBJ1-2; d_call: TRBD1; clone_size: .; v_call: TRBV9; cdr3_nt: TGTGCCAGCCAGGGGCAGGGGGTTAATGGCTACACCTTC; cdr3_aa: CASQGQGVNGYTF
j_call: TRBJ2-1; d_call: TRBD2; clone_size: .; v_call: TRBV4-3; cdr3_nt: TGCGCCAGCAGCCAAGAAGTCGGCGGGAGGGGTCTTAGCTCCTACAATGAGCAGTTCTTC; cdr3_aa: CASSQEVGGRGLSSYNEQFF
j_call: TRBJ2-7; d_call: .; clone_size: once; v_call: TRBV2; cdr3_nt: TGTGCCAGCAGTGACACAGGGAAGAACGACGAGCAGTACTTC; cdr3_aa: CASSDTGKNDEQYF
j_call: TRBJ2-5; d_call: .; clone_size: .; v_call: TRBV2; cdr3_nt: TGTGCCAGCACGCTCCTAGAGACCCAGTACTTC; cdr3_aa: CASTLLETQYF
j_call: TRBJ1-5; d_call: .; clone_size: .; v_call: TRBV6-5; cdr3_nt: TGTGCCAGCAGGGCCCTCCGAAGCAATCAGCCCCAGCATTTT; cdr3_aa: CASRALRSNQPQHF
j_call: TRBJ2-7; d_call: .; clone_size: .; v_call: TRBV4-2; cdr3_nt: TGTGCCAGCAGCCAAGATCTCCACGAGCAGTACTTC; cdr3_aa: CASSQDLHEQYF
j_call: TRBJ1-2; d_call: .; clone_size: .; v_call: TRBV4-1; cdr3_nt: TGCGCCAGCAGCCAAGGAGACAGGCCTAACTATGGCTACACCTTC; cdr3_aa: CASSQGDRPNYGYTF
j_call: TRBJ2-3; d_call: TRBD2; clone_size: .; v_call: TRBV5-4; cdr3_nt: TGTGCCTATGAGGGGCTAGCGGAAATCACAGATACGCAGTATTTT; cdr3_aa: CAYEGLAEITDTQYF
j_call: TRBJ2-7; d_call: .; clone_size: .; v_call: TRBV6-6; cdr3_nt: TGTGCCAGCAGTCTGGCGGACTACTCCTACGAGCAGTACTTC; cdr3_aa: CASSLADYSYEQYF
j_call: TRBJ2-2; d_call: TRBD1; clone_size: .; v_call: TRBV5-8; cdr3_nt: TGTGCCAGCAGCTTGGAACCGGGACAGGGGTCCTTACGGGAGCTGTTTTTT; cdr3_aa: CASSLEPGQGSLRELFF
j_call: TRBJ2-3; d_call: TRBD2; clone_size: .; v_call: TRBV19; cdr3_nt: TGTGCCAGTAGTATCGGTAGCGGGAGCACAGATACGCAGTATTTT; cdr3_aa: CASSIGSGSTDTQYF